This TCR beta chain originates from a study of vaccination and CD4 T cells after COVID-19. Study as a whole: With a range of 35 to 161, the median interval from diagnosis to drawing post-COVID samples was 85 to 120 days.

The V gene's germline CDR1 is DFQATT and CDR2 SNEGSKA (reference sequence). The CDR3 has 13 amino acids. V shed 3 bases and J 5 bases; nucleotides not matched to a gene: 3. CD4+ T cells that had been cultured provided DNA sequenced with the Oncomine TCR Beta short-read assay. TCRdb re-called the PCR reads through MiXCR, storing one row per CDR3 protein. The repertoire includes some 19,000 distinct CDR3 sequences, about 38% of them detected once, and approximately 14% sits in the top ten. This clonotype showed up just once. Its cognate antigen is unknown. Treatment meaning: roughly 11-day PBMC culture with coronavirus spike peptide pools or control peptides (ViraFEST assay).

Sequenced sample: cultured CD4+ T cells from blood. The receptor comes from a human donor with COVID-19. The chain links TRBV20-1 to TRBJ2-7; TRBD2 matches at 11 bases. CDR3 coding DNA: TGCAGTGCTAGTAGCGGGGGGGCAAACGAGCAGTACTTC. It yields the protein CSASSGGANEQYF.